The rows below give T cell receptor beta chains drawn from one sample of a study of T cells in Graves' hyperthyroidism and ophthalmopathy. One entry per CDR3 protein, called by TCRdb with MiXCR from the multiplex PCR reads. The sample lists about 840,000 distinct CDR3 sequences, 35% to 40% seen once, with approximately 10% in the top ten. Sequencing used blood. These receptors originate from a man between 18 and 29 years old with Graves' hyperthyroidism. CDR3s leave out the opening cysteine and the closing phenylalanine or tryptophan.

TRBV10-3,15,TRBJ1-1,AISRPPDSARNTEAF
TRBV25-1,13,TRBJ2-7,ASSPGTGYSYEQY
TRBV11-2,13,TRBJ2-7,ASSLDIGTGYEQY
TRBV10-3,12,TRBJ1-2,ASRRDRGSYGYT
TRBV15,12,TRBJ2-5,ATSRVGTGANQY
TRBV14,13,TRBJ2-7,ASSPLASPSGEQY
TRBV19,13,TRBJ1-4,ASSMRAGVSEKLF
TRBV5-5,13,TRBJ1-5,ASSLAGISNQPQH
TRBV29-1,11,TRBJ1-1,SAEDGFLLGAF
TRBV20-1,12,TRBJ1-5,SANQHSSNQPQH
TRBV20-1,11,TRBJ1-1,SARRSGNTEAF